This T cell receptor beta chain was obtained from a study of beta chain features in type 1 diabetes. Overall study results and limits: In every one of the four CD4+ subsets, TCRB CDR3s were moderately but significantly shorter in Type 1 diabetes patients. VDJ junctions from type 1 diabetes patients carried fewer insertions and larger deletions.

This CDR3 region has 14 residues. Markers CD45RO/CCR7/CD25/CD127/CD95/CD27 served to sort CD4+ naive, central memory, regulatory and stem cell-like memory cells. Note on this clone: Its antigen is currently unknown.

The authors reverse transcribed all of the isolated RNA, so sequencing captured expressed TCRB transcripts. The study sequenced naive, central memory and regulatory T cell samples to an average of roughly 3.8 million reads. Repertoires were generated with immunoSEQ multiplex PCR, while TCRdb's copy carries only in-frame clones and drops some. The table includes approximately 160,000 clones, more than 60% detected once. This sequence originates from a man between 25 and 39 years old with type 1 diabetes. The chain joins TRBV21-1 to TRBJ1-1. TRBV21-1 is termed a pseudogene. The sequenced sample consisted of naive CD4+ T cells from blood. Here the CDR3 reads CASRRDCLNTEAFF. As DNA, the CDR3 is TGTGCCAGTAGGCGGGACTGCCTGAACACTGAAGCTTTCTTT.